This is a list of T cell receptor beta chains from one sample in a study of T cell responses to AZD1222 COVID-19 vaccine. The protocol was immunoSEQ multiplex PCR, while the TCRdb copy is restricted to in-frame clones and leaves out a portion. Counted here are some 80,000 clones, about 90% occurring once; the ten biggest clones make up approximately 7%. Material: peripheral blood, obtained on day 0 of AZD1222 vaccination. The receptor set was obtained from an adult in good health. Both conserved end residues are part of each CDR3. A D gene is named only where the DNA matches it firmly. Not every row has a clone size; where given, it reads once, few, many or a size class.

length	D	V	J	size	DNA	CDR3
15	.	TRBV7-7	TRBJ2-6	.	TGTGCTAGCAGCTTAGGAGGGCCTGGGGCCAACGTCCTGACTTTC	CASSLGGPGANVLTF
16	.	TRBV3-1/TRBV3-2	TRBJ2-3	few	TGTGCCAGCAGCCAAGAAGGCAGGGGATTCACAGATACGCAGTATTTT	CASSQEGRGFTDTQYF
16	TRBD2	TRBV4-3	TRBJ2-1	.	TGCGCCAGCAGCCAAGGGGCTAGCGGGAGGGCCAATGAGCAGTTCTTC	CASSQGASGRANEQFF
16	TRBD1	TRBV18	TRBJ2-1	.	TGTGCCAGCTCACCTCCGGGACAGGGGGCCCACAATGAGCAGTTCTTC	CASSPPGQGAHNEQFF
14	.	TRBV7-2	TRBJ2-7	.	TGTGCCAGCAGCAACTCCCGACTCGACTACGAGCAGTACTTC	CASSNSRLDYEQYF
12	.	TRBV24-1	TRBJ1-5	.	TGTGCCACCAGTGAGGGGATTCAGCCCCAGCATTTT	CATSEGIQPQHF
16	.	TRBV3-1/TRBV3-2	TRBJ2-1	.	TGTGCCAGCAGCCCTCAGCGGGTCAACTCCTACAATGAGCAGTTCTTC	CASSPQRVNSYNEQFF
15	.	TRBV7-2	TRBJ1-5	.	TGTGCCAGCAGCAGCGGACGGTCAGGGAATCAGCCCCAGCATTTT	CASSSGRSGNQPQHF
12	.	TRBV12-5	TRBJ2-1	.	TGTGCTAGTGGTTTGGGCGTGGGGGGGCAGTTCTTC	CASGLGVGGQFF
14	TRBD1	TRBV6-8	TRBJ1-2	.	TGTGCCAGCACAGACAGGGGACGGGACTATGGCTACACCTTC	CASTDRGRDYGYTF
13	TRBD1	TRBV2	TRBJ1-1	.	TGTGCCACAAGGGGGACAGCACTGACTGAAGCTTTCTTT	CATRGTALTEAFF
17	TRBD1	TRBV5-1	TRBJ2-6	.	TGCGCCAGCAGCTGGACAGGGGGTACCTCTGGGGCCAACGTCCTGACTTTC	CASSWTGGTSGANVLTF
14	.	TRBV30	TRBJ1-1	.	TGTGCCTGGAGTCGGGCGGGCCCGAACACTGAAGCTTTCTTT	CAWSRAGPNTEAFF
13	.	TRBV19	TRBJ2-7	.	TGTGCCAGTATCCGGACAGAACGATGGGAGCAGTACTTC	CASIRTERWEQYF
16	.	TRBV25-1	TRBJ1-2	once	TGTGCCAGCAGTGAATACATCAAGGGGGAGACCTATGGCTACACCTTC	CASSEYIKGETYGYTF
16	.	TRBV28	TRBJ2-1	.	TGTGCCAGCAGTCCCCCCGGGGCGGGGGCATACAATGAGCAGTTCTTC	CASSPPGAGAYNEQFF
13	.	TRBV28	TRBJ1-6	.	TGTGCCAGCAGTTTGGGGGGGTGGTCACCCCTCCACTTT	CASSLGGWSPLHF